These T cell receptor beta chains were read from a single sample in a study of T-cell reconstitution after alpha-beta-depleted transplantation in children. TCRdb passed the PCR reads through MiXCR, listing each CDR3 protein once. The data hold 540,000 or so distinct CDR3 sequences, with roughly 23% observed a single time. Sequenced here: PBMCs, mostly from graft donor cells, sampled 360 days after TCRalphabeta/CD19-depleted stem cell transplant. The receptor set was obtained from a boy in the first two years of life who had a stem cell transplant for acute myeloid leukemia, so the T cells may come from the graft donor. Both conserved end residues are part of each CDR3. Each record gives: clone size, V gene, J gene, D gene, CDR3 protein, CDR3 DNA. The D gene is left open where the match is weak. Size is stated for part of the rows, as once, few or many counts, or as a class when the clone is expanded.

few,TRBV6-1,TRBJ1-4,-,CASSKGDSGEKLFF,TGTGCCAGCAGTAAAGGGGATAGCGGTGAAAAACTGTTTTTT
few,TRBV20-1,TRBJ1-5,-,CSATGTHHSNQPQHF,TGCAGTGCTACCGGAACGCATCATAGCAATCAGCCCCAGCATTTT
many,TRBV20-1,TRBJ2-5,TRBD2,CSAPRHERGDSETQYF,TGCAGTGCTCCCCGGCATGAGCGGGGGGACTCAGAGACCCAGTACTTC
many,TRBV2,TRBJ1-4,TRBD1,CASGRGRNEKLFF,TGTGCCAGCGGAAGGGGGCGAAATGAAAAACTGTTTTTT
-,TRBV5-6,TRBJ1-5,-,CASSTGCPYSNQPQHF,TGTGCCAGCAGCACAGGGTGCCCTTATAGCAATCAGCCCCAGCATTTT
-,TRBV27,TRBJ2-3,-,CASTWGASTDTQYF,TGTGCCAGCACCTGGGGGGCGAGCACAGATACGCAGTATTTT
-,TRBV10-2,TRBJ2-7,-,CASSVSLSGYEQYF,TGCGCCAGCAGTGTTAGCCTTAGCGGCTACGAGCAGTACTTC
many,TRBV29-1,TRBJ1-2,-,CSVVGRTSYGYTF,TGCAGCGTTGTGGGCAGGACGAGCTATGGCTACACCTTC
-,TRBV5-1,TRBJ1-1,-,CASSPTGLDTEAFF,TGCGCCAGCAGCCCCACAGGGCTCGACACTGAAGCTTTCTTT
-,TRBV7-6,TRBJ2-2,TRBD2,CASSLALGLGLNTGELFF,TGTGCCAGCAGCTTGGCGTTGGGACTAGGCCTAAACACCGGGGAGCTGTTTTTT
-,TRBV15,TRBJ2-3,TRBD2,CATSRSGGEADTQYF,TGTGCCACCAGCAGATCGGGAGGGGAGGCAGATACGCAGTATTTT
many,TRBV13,TRBJ2-5,-,CASSLDRLTGQETQYF,TGTGCCAGCAGCTTAGATAGGCTAACGGGGCAAGAGACCCAGTACTTC
-,TRBV20-1,TRBJ1-1,-,CCATRRTNTEAFF,TGCTGTGCTACAAGACGGACGAACACTGAAGCTTTCTTT
many,TRBV29-1,TRBJ2-5,TRBD2,CSVEERGEPRGTQYF,TGCAGCGTTGAAGAGCGGGGGGAACCCAGGGGGACCCAGTACTTC
many,TRBV20-1,TRBJ2-3,-,CSARDLLSDYTQYF,TGCAGTGCTAGAGATCTTCTTTCCGACTATACGCAGTATTTT
many,TRBV12-3/TRBV12-4,TRBJ2-1,-,CASSPRVGYNEQFF,TGTGCCAGCAGTCCTCGGGTGGGGTACAATGAGCAGTTCTTC
many,TRBV29-1,TRBJ1-1,-,CSALTGQRDIMNTEAFF,TGCAGCGCTCTCACCGGACAGCGAGACATCATGAACACTGAAGCTTTCTTT
-,TRBV29-1,TRBJ1-1,-,CSVPVENTEAFF,TGCAGCGTTCCAGTGGAGAACACTGAAGCTTTCTTT
-,TRBV7-2,TRBJ1-2,-,CASSYASLDGYTF,TGTGCCAGCAGCTACGCATCTTTGGATGGCTACACCTTC
few,TRBV28,TRBJ2-5,-,CASSLGQPKQETQYF,TGTGCCAGCAGTTTGGGCCAGCCTAAACAAGAGACCCAGTACTTC
many,TRBV20-1,TRBJ2-2,-,CSARDYTGELFF,TGCAGTGCTAGGGATTACACCGGGGAGCTGTTTTTT
many,TRBV12-3/TRBV12-4,TRBJ2-4,-,CASSLRRDIQYF,TGTGCCAGCAGTTTACGGAGGGACATTCAGTACTTC
-,TRBV7-8,TRBJ2-3,-,CASSTDRSDTQYF,TGTGCCAGCAGCACGGACCGTTCAGATACGCAGTATTTT
few,TRBV12-3/TRBV12-4,TRBJ2-2,-,CASSSHFGGTGELFF,TGTGCCAGCAGTTCTCATTTCGGGGGTACCGGGGAGCTGTTTTTT
many,TRBV24-1,TRBJ2-2,-,CATSDPGQINTGELFF,TGTGCCACCAGTGACCCCGGACAGATCAACACCGGGGAGCTGTTTTTT
many,TRBV12-3/TRBV12-4,TRBJ2-5,TRBD2,CASTPGGSWETQYF,TGTGCCAGCACCCCCGGGGGGAGCTGGGAGACCCAGTACTTC
many,TRBV28,TRBJ2-5,-,CASSLRPVETQYF,TGTGCCAGCAGTTTACGACCCGTGGAGACCCAGTACTTC
many,TRBV5-5,TRBJ2-7,TRBD1,CASSTRTGQSYEQYF,TGTGCCAGCAGCACACGGACAGGGCAGTCCTACGAGCAGTACTTC
-,TRBV25-1,TRBJ1-1,TRBD1,CASSALPTGATGPNTEAFF,TGTGCCAGCAGTGCCCTCCCAACAGGGGCTACGGGTCCGAACACTGAAGCTTTCTTT
many,TRBV29-1,TRBJ2-1,TRBD2,CSVVLAGGYNEQFF,TGCAGCGTTGTGCTAGCGGGGGGGTACAATGAGCAGTTCTTC
-,TRBV20-1,TRBJ2-7,TRBD2,CSARVTPLLAGGRYEQYF,TGCAGTGCTAGAGTAACACCCCTGTTAGCGGGGGGCCGTTACGAGCAGTACTTC
-,TRBV5-1,TRBJ1-1,-,CASSLMGGSAEAFF,TGCGCCAGCAGCTTGATGGGGGGAAGTGCTGAAGCTTTCTTT
many,TRBV4-3,TRBJ2-7,-,CASGKGESYEQYF,TGCGCCAGCGGCAAGGGGGAATCCTACGAGCAGTACTTC
-,TRBV30,TRBJ2-3,-,CAWSFGASTDTQYF,TGTGCCTGGAGTTTTGGCGCGAGCACAGATACGCAGTATTTT
few,TRBV12-3/TRBV12-4,TRBJ2-1,-,CASSLISLAYDNEQFF,TGTGCCAGCAGTTTGATTAGCCTGGCTTATGACAATGAGCAGTTCTTC
many,TRBV7-2,TRBJ2-1,-,CASSLVAGSDNEQFF,TGTGCCAGCAGCTTGGTTGCGGGCTCGGACAATGAGCAGTTCTTC
many,TRBV18,TRBJ2-3,TRBD1,CASSTLRQGASTDTQYF,TGTGCCAGCTCAACTCTTCGACAGGGGGCTAGCACAGATACGCAGTATTTT
few,TRBV9,TRBJ1-2,TRBD1,CASSEDRVPPHYGYTF,TGTGCCAGCAGCGAAGACAGGGTCCCTCCTCACTATGGCTACACCTTC
-,TRBV7-8,TRBJ1-1,-,CASSSTRTNTEAFF,TGTGCCAGCAGCTCCACCCGGACGAACACTGAAGCTTTCTTT
many,TRBV6-5,TRBJ2-1,-,CAIETGGPYNEQFF,TGTGCCATCGAAACTGGGGGGCCTTACAATGAGCAGTTCTTC
few,TRBV6-1,TRBJ2-3,-,CASSRRGVQGRSTDTQYF,TGTGCCAGCAGCCGACGGGGGGTACAGGGACGTAGCACAGATACGCAGTATTTT
-,TRBV12-3/TRBV12-4,TRBJ1-5,-,CASRYSNQPQHF,TGTGCCAGCAGGTACTCCAATCAGCCCCAGCATTTT
-,TRBV7-7,TRBJ2-5,TRBD1,CASSSTIQGDPETQYF,TGTGCCAGCAGCTCCACCATCCAGGGGGATCCAGAGACCCAGTACTTC
few,TRBV25-1,TRBJ2-7,TRBD2,CASSGPGSGGIGEQYF,TGTGCCAGCAGTGGACCGGGTAGCGGGGGGATAGGCGAGCAGTACTTC
-,TRBV5-6,TRBJ1-1,TRBD1,CASRAKGDRVEAFF,TGTGCCAGCAGAGCAAAAGGCGACAGGGTCGAGGCTTTCTTT